This T cell receptor beta chain came from a study of OX40 agonist ivuxolimab in advanced cancers. Broadly, across the study: Ivuxolimab was an agonistic, fully human IgG2 monoclonal antibody directed against OX40 (CD134), a costimulatory receptor. Intravenous ivuxolimab was administered to patients every 2 weeks at six dose levels: 0.01, 0.1, 0.3, 1.5, 3 and 10 mg/kg. Of the approximately 50 dose-escalation patients, hepatocellular carcinoma was present in approximately 20, melanoma in approximately 15, renal cell carcinoma in 9 and head and neck cancer in 9. Prior anti-PD-1, anti-PD-L1 or anti-CTLA-4 therapy was permitted, and 30% to 45% of dose-escalation patients had received checkpoint inhibitors. In the dose-escalation cohort, nearly 85% of patients were male, and the mean age was roughly 60 years with a range of about 20 to 80. The paper reports the monotherapy dose-escalation portion (N of about 54 patients) of the phase I ivuxolimab trial. Three dose-escalation patients achieved partial responses, one with hepatocellular carcinoma and two with cutaneous melanoma. The point of sequencing TCRbeta in the periphery was to test whether ivuxolimab changed TCR sequence diversity and drove clonal T-cell expansion. Study-level results and caveats: In partial responders in the 0.1-3.0 mg/kg groups, normalized peripheral clonal expansion was found to be among the lowest, especially among CD8+ T cells. At doses of 0.1 to 3.0 mg/kg, clonal expansion of both CD4+ and CD8+ blood T cells was observed from baseline to week 6. After ivuxolimab, expanded clones were on average more numerous among CD8+ T cells than among CD4+ T cells. The antigen specificity of the peripheral T cells that underwent clonal expansion was not determined. Low levels of normalized T-cell clonal expansion were also seen in some patients who did not respond.

The table lists this clone with a count of one. Its antigen target is currently unknown. There are no base qualities to consult, and no much larger clone falls within one base. CDR1 and CDR2, per the germline V gene, are SGHVS and FNYEAQ. V sheds 2 bases and J sheds 7 bases, leaving 11 bases between their ends. The CDR3 goes from the cysteine to the phenylalanine over 13 residues. Only the CDR3 portion is preserved as DNA: 39 bases, with reading frame beginning at the first base. Genomic DNA was isolated from the sorted cells so that the TCRbeta CDR3 region could be sequenced. The immunoSEQ Assay was used for sequencing of TCRbeta CDR3 regions. What TCRdb holds here is the immuneACCESS table cut down to in-frame rearrangements. Part of the clones is not present; checked against another copy, under half of the missing clones reflect an unresolved V gene, and the others are unexplained. The sample table shows about 70,000 clones, and approximately 90% are seen once. The ten most abundant clones make up around 7.3% of the sample.

The trial excluded patients who had a history of autoimmune disease or who were on systemic immunosuppression. Peripheral blood for TCR sequencing was collected from all dose cohorts at baseline, on cycle 4 day 1, and on cycle 7 day 1. Samples came from an open-label, multicenter, first-in-human phase I dose-escalation trial of ivuxolimab. Adults with locally advanced or metastatic melanoma, renal cell, hepatocellular, or head and neck squamous cell carcinoma were enrolled in the trial. Before TCR sequencing, CD4+ T cells and CD8+ T cells were sorted from peripheral blood as separate populations. This receptor was identified in an adult with an advanced solid tumor such as melanoma, head and neck, liver or kidney cancer. The V and J segments used are TRBV7-6 and TRBJ1-1; too little of a D gene remains to name it. This specimen was CD4+ or CD8+ T cells sorted from blood, taken in a trial of the OX40 agonist ivuxolimab. For the CDR3, the sequence is CASSLRIGNEAFF. The bases read TGTGCCAGCAGCTTACGGATAGGAAATGAAGCTTTCTTT.